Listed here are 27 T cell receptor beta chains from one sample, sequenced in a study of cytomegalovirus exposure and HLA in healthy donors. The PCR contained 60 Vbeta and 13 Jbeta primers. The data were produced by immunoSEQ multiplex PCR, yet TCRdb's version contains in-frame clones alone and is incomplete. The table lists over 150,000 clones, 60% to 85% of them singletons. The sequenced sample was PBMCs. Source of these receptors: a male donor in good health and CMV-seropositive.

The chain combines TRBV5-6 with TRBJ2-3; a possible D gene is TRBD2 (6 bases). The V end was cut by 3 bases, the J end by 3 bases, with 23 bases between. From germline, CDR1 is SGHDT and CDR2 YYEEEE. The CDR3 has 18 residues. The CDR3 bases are TGTGCCAGCAGCTCCCCTCTCTGGGGGGAAGAGGTGACAGATACGCAGTATTTT. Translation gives CASSSPLWGEEVTDTQYF.

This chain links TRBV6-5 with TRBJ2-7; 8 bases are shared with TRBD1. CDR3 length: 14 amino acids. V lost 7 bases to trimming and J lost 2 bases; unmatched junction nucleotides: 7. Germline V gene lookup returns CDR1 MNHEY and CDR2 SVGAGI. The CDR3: CASTRGTGPYEQYF. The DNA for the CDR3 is TGTGCCAGCACCCGTGGGACAGGTCCCTACGAGCAGTACTTC.

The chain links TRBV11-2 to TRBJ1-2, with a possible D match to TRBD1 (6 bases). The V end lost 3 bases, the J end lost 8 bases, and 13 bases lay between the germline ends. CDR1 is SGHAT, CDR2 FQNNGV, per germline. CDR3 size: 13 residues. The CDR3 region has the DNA TGTGCCAGCAGCTTGGCGGGGGGCGCGGGCTACACCTTC. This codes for CASSLAGGAGYTF.

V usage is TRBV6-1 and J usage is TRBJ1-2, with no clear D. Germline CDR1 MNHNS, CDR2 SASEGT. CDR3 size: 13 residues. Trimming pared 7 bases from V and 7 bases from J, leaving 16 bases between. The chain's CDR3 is CASIGLSAGGYTF. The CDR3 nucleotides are TGTGCCAGCATAGGACTCTCGGCAGGTGGCTACACCTTC.

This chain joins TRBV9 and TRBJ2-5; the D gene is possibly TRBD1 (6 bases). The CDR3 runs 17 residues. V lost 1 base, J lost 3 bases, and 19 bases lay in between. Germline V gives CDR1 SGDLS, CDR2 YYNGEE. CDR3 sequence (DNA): TGTGCCAGCAGCGTACGGTCCTCCGGGGACATAGAAGAGACCCAGTACTTC. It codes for CASSVRSSGDIEETQYF.

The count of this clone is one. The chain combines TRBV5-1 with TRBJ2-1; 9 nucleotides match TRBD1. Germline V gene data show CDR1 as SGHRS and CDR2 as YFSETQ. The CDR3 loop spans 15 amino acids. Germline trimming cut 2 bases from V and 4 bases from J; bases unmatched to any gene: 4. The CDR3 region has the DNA TGCGCCAGCAGCTTAAGGGGACAGGGTTACAATGAGCAGTTCTTC. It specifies CASSLRGQGYNEQFF.

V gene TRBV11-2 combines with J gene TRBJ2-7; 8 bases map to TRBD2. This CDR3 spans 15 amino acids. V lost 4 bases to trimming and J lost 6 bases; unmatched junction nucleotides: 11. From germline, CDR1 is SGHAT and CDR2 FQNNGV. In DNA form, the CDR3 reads TGTGCCAGCAGCTCGATGACCGGGACTAGACGCGAGCAGTACTTC. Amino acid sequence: CASSSMTGTRREQYF.

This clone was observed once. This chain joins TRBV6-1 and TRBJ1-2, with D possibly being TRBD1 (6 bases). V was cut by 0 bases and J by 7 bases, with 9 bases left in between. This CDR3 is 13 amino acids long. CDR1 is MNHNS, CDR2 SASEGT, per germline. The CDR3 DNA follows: TGTGCCAGCAGTGAAGCCAACAGGGCTGGCTACACCTTC. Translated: CASSEANRAGYTF.

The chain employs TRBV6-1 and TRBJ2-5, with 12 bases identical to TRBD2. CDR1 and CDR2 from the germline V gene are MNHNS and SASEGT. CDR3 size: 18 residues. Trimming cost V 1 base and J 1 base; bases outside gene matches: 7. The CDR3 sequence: CASSEDPSGGASQETQYF. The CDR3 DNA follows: TGTGCCAGCAGTGAAGACCCTAGCGGGGGGGCGTCCCAAGAGACCCAGTACTTC.

CDR3 sequence (DNA): TGTGCCAGCAGCTACCTAGGTCTGGGAGAGACCCAGTACTTC. This gives the protein CASSYLGLGETQYF. The V and J genes are TRBV7-2 and TRBJ2-5, with D unresolved. CDR1 and CDR2 from the germline V gene are SGHTA and FQGNSA. The CDR3 is made up of 14 amino acids. V was shortened by 4 bases and J by 4 bases, with 13 bases between the two germline ends.

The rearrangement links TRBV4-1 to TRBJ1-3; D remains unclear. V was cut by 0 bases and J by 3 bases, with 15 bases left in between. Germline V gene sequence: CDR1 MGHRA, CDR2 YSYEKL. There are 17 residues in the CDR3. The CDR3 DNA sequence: TGCGCCAGCAGCCAAGATAACCAGGTTTACATTGGAAACACCATATATTTT. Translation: CASSQDNQVYIGNTIYF.

CDR3 residues: CAWSVQVGSVLTF. CDR3 DNA: TGTGCCTGGAGTGTACAAGTGGGCTCCGTCCTGACTTTC. The chain employs TRBV30 and TRBJ2-6; D remains ambiguous. CDR1 GTSNPN and CDR2 SVGIG come from the germline V gene (reference sequence). Trimming pared 0 bases from V and 12 bases from J, leaving 12 bases between. The CDR3 totals 13 residues.

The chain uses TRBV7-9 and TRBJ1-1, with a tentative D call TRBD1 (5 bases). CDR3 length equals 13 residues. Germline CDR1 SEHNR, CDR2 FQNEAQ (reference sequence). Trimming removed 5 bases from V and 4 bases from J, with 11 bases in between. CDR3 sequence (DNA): TGTGCCAGCAGCCAACAGGAGAGCACTGAAGCTTTCTTT. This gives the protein CASSQQESTEAFF.

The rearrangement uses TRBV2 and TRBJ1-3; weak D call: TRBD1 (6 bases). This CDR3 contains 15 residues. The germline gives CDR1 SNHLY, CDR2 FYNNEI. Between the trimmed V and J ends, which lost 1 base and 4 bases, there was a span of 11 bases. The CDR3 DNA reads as TGTGCCAGCAGTGAAGGCCAGGGGAGCGGAAACACCATATATTTT. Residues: CASSEGQGSGNTIYF.

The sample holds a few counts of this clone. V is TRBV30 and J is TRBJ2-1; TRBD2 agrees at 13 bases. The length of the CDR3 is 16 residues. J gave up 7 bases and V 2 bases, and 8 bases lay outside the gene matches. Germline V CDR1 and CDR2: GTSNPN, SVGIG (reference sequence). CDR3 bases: TGTGCCTGGAGTTCCGGACTAGCGGGGGCGGGGAATGAGCAGTTCTTC. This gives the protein CAWSSGLAGAGNEQFF.

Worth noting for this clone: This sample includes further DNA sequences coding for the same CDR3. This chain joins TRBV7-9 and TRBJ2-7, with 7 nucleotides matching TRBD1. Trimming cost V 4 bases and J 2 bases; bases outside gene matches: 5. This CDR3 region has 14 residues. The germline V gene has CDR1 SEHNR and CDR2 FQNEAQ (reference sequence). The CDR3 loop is CASSSGTGAYEQYF. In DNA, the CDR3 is TGTGCCAGCAGCTCAGGCACAGGGGCCTACGAGCAGTACTTC.

The CDR3 region is CASSIVGAGTYEQYF. In nucleotides, the CDR3 is TGTGCCAGTAGTATTGTGGGAGCCGGTACCTACGAGCAGTACTTC. The genes are TRBV19 and TRBJ2-7, with D possibly being TRBD2 (5 bases). Trimming removed 3 bases from V and 2 bases from J, with 14 bases in between. Germline CDR1 and CDR2: LNHDA and SQIVND (reference sequence). The CDR3 has 15 residues.

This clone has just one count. CDR3 protein: CASSLGAGDSYNEQFF. The CDR3 DNA is TGTGCCAGCAGCTTGGGGGCGGGGGACTCCTACAATGAGCAGTTCTTC. The V call is TRBV5-5, the J call TRBJ2-1; 7 bases fit TRBD2. The CDR3 is made up of 16 amino acids. V was clipped by 0 bases and J by 0 bases; unmatched bases: 3. Per the germline V gene, CDR1 is SGHKS and CDR2 is YYEKEE (reference sequence).

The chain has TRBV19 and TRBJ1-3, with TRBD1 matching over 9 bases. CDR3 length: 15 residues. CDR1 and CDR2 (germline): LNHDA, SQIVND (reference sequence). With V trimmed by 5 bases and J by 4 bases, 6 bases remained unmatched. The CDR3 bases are TGTGCCAGTAGTCAAACAGGGGGCGCGGGAAACACCATATATTTT. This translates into CASSQTGGAGNTIYF.

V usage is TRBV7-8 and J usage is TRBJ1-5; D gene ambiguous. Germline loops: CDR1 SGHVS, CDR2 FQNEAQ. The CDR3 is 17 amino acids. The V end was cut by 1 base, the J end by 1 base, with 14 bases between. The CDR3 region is CASSLEVIGASNQPQHF. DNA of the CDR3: TGTGCCAGCAGCTTAGAAGTTATCGGTGCCAGCAATCAGCCCCAGCATTTT.

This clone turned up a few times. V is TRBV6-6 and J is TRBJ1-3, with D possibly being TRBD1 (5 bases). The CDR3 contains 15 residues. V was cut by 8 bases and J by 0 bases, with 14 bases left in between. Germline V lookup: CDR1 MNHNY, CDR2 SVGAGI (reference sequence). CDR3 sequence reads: CASRAGGFSGNTIYF. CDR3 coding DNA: TGTGCCAGCCGGGCGGGGGGTTTCTCTGGAAACACCATATATTTT.

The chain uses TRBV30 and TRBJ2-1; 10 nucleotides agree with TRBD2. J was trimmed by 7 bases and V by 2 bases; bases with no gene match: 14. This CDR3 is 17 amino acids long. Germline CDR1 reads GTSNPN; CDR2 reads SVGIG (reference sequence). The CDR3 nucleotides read TGTGCCTGGAGTACAGTAAGCGGACTAGCGGTTTATAATGAGCAGTTCTTC. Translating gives CAWSTVSGLAVYNEQFF.

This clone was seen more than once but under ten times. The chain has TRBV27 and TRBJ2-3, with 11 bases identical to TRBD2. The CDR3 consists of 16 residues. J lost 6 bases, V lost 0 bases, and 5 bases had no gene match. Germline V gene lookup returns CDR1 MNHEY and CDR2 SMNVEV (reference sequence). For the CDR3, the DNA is TGTGCCAGCAGTTTATCGGGGACTAGCGGTGCGGATACGCAGTATTTT. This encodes CASSLSGTSGADTQYF.

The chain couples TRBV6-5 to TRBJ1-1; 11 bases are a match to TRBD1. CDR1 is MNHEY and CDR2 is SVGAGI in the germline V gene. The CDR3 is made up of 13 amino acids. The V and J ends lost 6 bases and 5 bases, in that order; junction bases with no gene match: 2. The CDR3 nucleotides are TGTGCCAGCAGAAGGGACAGGGGGACTGAAGCTTTCTTT. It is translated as CASRRDRGTEAFF.

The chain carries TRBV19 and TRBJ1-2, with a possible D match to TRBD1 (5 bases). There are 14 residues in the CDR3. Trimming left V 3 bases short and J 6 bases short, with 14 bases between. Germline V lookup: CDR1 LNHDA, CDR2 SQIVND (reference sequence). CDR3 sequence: CASSISGTTHGYTF. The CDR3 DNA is TGTGCCAGTAGTATTTCCGGGACTACCCATGGCTACACCTTC.

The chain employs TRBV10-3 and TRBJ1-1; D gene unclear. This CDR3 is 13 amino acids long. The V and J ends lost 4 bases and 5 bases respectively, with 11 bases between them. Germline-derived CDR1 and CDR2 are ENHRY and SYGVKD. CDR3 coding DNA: TGTGCCATCAGTGCGGCAGGAGGGACTGAAGCTTTCTTT. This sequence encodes CAISAAGGTEAFF.

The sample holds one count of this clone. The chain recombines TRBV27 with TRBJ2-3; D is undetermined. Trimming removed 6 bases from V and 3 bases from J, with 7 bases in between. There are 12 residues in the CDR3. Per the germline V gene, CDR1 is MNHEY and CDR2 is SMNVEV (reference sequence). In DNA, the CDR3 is TGTGCCAGCAGCCTCGGGACAGATACGCAGTATTTT. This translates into CASSLGTDTQYF.